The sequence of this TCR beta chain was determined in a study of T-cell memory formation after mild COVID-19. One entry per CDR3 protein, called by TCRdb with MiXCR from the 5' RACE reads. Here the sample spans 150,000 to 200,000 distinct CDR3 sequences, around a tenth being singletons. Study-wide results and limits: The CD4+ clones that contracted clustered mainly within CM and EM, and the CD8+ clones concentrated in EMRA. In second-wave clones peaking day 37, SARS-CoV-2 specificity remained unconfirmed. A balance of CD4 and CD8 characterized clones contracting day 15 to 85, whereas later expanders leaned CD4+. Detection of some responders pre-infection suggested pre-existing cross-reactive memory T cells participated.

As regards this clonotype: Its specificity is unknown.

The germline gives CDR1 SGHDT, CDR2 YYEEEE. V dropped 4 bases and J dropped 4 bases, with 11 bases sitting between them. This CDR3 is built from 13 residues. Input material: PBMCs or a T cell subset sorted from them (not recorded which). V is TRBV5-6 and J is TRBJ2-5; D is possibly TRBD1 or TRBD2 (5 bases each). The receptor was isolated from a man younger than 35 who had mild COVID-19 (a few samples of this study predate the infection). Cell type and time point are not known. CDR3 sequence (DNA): TGTGCCAGCAGCGGGGCAGGGAGAGAGACCCAGTACTTC. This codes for CASSGAGRETQYF.